Detailed here is one T cell receptor beta chain. Its antigen remains unidentified. This sample was taken from a study of T cell responses to AZD1222 COVID-19 vaccine. Study background: Pooling covered second doses at about 4 or about 12 weeks. Points from the study as a whole: Clonal diversity was possibly underestimated; the donors were predominantly white British and more often female.

V was clipped by 5 bases and J by 4 bases, with 5 bases between them. Germline CDR1 MDHEN, CDR2 SYDVKM. This CDR3 is built from 11 residues. Sequencing used immunoSEQ multiplex PCR; TCRdb keeps in-frame clones, though not all of them. The sample includes about 100,000 clones, 92% of them seen just once. This chain uses TRBV28 with TRBJ1-2, with D unresolved. The sequence came from an adult in good health. Sample: peripheral blood, taken on day 0 of AZD1222 vaccination. CDR3 region: CASSEGYGYTF. The CDR3 DNA is TGTGCCAGCAGTGAAGGCTATGGCTACACCTTC.